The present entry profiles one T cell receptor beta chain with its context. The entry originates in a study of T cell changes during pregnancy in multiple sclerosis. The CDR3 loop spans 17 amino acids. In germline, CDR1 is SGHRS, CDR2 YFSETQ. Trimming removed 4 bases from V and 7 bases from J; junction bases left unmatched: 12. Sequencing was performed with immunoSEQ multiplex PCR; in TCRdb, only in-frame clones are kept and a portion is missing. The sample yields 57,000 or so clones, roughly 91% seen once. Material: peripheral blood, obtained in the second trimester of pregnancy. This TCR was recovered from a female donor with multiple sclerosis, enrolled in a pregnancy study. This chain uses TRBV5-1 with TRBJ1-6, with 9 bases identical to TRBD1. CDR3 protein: CASSPDATGGGNSPLHF. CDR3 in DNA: TGCGCCAGCAGCCCAGACGCTACAGGGGGCGGGAATTCACCCCTCCACTTT.